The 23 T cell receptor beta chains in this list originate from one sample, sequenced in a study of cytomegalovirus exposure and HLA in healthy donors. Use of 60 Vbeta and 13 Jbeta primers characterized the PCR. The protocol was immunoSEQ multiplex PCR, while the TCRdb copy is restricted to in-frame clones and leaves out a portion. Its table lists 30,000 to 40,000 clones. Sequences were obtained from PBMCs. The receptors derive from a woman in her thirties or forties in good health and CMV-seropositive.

CDR3 protein: CASSLGLGLSILTF. The CDR3 DNA sequence: TGTGCCAGCAGCTTGGGTCTCGGGTTGAGTATCCTGACTTTC. V gene TRBV11-2 combines with J gene TRBJ2-6; no clear D. V was pared by 3 bases and J by 14 bases, with 17 bases between. CDR3 length: 14 residues. CDR1 SGHAT and CDR2 FQNNGV come from the germline V gene.

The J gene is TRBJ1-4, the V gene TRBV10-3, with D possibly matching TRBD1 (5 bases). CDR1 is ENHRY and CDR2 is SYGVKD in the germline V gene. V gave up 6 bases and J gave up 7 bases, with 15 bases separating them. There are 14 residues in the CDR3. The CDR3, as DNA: TGTGCCATCAGGTCGGGGGAAGGCACTGAAAAACTGTTTTTT. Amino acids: CAIRSGEGTEKLFF.

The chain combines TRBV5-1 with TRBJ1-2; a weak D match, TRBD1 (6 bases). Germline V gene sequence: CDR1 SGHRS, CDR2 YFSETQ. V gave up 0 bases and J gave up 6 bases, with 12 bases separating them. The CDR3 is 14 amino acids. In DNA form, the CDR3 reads TGCGCCAGCAGCTTGGGAACAGGGTGGGATGGCTACACCTTC. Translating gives CASSLGTGWDGYTF.

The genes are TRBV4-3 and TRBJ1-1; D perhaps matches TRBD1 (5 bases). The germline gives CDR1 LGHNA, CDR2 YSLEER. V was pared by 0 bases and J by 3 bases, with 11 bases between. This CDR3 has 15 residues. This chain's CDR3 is CASSQEVRGDTEAFF. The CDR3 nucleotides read TGCGCCAGCAGCCAAGAAGTAAGGGGTGACACTGAAGCTTTCTTT.

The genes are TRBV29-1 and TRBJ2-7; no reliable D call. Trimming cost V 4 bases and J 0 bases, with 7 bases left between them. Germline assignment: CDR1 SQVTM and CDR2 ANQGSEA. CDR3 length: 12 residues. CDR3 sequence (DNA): TGCAGCGTTGGCGCTAGCTCCTACGAGCAGTACTTC. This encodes CSVGASSYEQYF.

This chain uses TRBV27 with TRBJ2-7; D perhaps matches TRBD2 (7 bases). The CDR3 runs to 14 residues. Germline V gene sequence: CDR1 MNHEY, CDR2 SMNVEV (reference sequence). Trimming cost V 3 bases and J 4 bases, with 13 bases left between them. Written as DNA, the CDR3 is TGTGCCAGCAGTTTCCGAGGGAGGGGGTACGAGCAGTACTTC. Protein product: CASSFRGRGYEQYF.

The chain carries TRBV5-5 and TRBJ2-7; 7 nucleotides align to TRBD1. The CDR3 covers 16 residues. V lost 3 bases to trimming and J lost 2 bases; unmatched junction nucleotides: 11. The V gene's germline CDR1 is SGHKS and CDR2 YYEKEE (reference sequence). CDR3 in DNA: TGTGCCAGCAGCTGGGGGCCGGGACAGAGCACCTACGAGCAGTACTTC. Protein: CASSWGPGQSTYEQYF.

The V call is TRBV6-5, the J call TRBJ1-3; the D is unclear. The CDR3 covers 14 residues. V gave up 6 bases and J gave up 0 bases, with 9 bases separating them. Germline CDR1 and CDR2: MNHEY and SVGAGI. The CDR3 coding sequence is TGTGCCAGCAGGAGGCATACCTCTGGAAACACCATATATTTT. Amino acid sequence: CASRRHTSGNTIYF.

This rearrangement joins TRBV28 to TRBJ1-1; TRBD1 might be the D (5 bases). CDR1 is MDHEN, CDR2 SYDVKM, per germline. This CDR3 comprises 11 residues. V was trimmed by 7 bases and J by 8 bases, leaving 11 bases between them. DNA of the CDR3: TGTGCCAGCATCCTTAACAGGGAAGCTTTCTTT. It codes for CASILNREAFF.

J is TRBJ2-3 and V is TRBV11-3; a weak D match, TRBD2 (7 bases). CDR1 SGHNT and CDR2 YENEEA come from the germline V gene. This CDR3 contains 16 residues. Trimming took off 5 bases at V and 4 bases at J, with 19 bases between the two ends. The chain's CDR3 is CASSTQGGEGPDTQYF. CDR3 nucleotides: TGTGCCAGCAGCACCCAAGGGGGGGAGGGCCCAGATACGCAGTATTTT.

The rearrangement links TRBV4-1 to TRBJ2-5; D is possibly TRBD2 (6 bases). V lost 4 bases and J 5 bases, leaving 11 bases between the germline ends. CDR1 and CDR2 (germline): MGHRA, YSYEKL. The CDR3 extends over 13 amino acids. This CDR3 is CASSPGGAETQYF. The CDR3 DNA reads TGCGCCAGCAGCCCCGGCGGGGCCGAGACCCAGTACTTC.

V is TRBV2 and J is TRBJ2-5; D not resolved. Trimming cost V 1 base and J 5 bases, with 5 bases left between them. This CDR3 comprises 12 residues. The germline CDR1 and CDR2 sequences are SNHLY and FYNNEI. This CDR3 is CASSEVRETQYF. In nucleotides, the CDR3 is TGTGCCAGCAGTGAAGTGCGGGAGACCCAGTACTTC.

CDR3 protein: CASSVAPGGSYEQYF. In DNA form, the CDR3 reads TGTGCCAGCAGCGTAGCCCCAGGAGGCTCCTACGAGCAGTACTTC. The genes are TRBV9 and TRBJ2-7, with a weak D call TRBD2 (5 bases). The CDR3 runs 15 residues. V lost 0 bases and J 0 bases, leaving 10 bases between the germline ends. Germline V gene sequence: CDR1 SGDLS, CDR2 YYNGEE.

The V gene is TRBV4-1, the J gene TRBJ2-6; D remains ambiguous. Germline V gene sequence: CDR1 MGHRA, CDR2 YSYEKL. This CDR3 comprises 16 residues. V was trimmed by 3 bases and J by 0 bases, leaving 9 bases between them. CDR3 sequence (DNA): TGCGCCAGCAGCCAGTTCGTAGTCTCTGGGGCCAACGTCCTGACTTTC. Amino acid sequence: CASSQFVVSGANVLTF.

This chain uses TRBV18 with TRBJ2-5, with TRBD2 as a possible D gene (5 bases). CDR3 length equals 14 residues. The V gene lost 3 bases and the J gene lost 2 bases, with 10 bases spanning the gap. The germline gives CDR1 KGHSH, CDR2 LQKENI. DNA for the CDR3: TGTGCCAGCTCACCCGGACTGAAACAAGAGACCCAGTACTTC. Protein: CASSPGLKQETQYF.

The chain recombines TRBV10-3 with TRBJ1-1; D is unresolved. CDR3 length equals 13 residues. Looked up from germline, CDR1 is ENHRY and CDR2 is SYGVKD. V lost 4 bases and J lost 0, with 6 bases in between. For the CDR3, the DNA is TGTGCCATCAGTGTGGCCATGAACACTGAAGCTTTCTTT. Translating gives CAISVAMNTEAFF.

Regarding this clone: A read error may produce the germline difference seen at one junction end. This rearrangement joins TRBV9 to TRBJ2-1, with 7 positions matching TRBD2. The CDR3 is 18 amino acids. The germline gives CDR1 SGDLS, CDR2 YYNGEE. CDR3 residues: CASSVTTSRGSSDNEQFF. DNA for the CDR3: TGTGCCAGCAGCGTCACGACTAGCCGGGGAAGCTCCGACAATGAGCAGTTCTTC.

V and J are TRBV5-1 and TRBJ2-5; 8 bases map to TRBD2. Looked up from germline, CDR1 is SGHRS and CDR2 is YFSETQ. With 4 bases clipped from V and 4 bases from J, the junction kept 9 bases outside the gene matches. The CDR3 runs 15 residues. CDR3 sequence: CASSILGLAGETQYF. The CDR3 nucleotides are TGCGCCAGCAGCATACTCGGACTAGCCGGAGAGACCCAGTACTTC.

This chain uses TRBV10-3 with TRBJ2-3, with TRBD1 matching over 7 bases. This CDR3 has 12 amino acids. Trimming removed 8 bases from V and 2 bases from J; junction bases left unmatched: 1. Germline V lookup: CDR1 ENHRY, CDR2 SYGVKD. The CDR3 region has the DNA TGTGCCATCGGGACAGCCACAGATACGCAGTATTTT. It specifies CAIGTATDTQYF.

The DNA for the CDR3 is TGTGCCAGCGGGGACAGGGAGGGAGAAAAACTGTTTTTT. Its protein is CASGDREGEKLFF. V usage is TRBV7-7 and J usage is TRBJ1-4; 9 bases match TRBD1. The germline gives CDR1 SSHAT, CDR2 FNYEAQ (reference sequence). Trimming at V came to 8 bases and at J to 8 bases, leaving 6 bases not matched to a gene. The length of the CDR3 is 13 residues.

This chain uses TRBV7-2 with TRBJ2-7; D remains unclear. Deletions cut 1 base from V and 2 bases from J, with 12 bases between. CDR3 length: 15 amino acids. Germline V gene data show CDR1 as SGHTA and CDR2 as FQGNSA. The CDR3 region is CASSLDYHRAYEQYF. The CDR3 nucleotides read TGTGCCAGCAGCTTAGATTATCATCGAGCCTACGAGCAGTACTTC.

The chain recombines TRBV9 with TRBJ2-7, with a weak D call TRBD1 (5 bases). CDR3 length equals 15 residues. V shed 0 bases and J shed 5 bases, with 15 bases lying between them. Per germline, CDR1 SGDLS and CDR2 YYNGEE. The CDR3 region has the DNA TGTGCCAGCAGCGTAGGGGCCAGGGTCAGCCACGAGCAGTACTTC. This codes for CASSVGARVSHEQYF.

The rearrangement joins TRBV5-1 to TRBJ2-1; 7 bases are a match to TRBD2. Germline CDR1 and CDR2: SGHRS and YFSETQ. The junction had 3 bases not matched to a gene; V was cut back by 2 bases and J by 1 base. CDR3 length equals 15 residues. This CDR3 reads CASSFSGLSYNEQFF. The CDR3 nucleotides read TGCGCCAGCAGCTTTAGCGGGCTGTCCTACAATGAGCAGTTCTTC.